One sample yielded the 31 T cell receptor beta chains listed below, sequenced in a study of CD8 T cells in Susac syndrome. RNA in amounts of roughly 0.45 to 1 ug was reverse transcribed with random hexamers. TCRdb re-derived calls from the immunoSEQ multiplex PCR reads in MiXCR, one entry per CDR3 protein. Among 150,000 or so distinct CDR3 sequences listed, more than 85% were seen once. Sequences were obtained from CD4+ T cells from PBMCs. These receptor sequences come from a human donor with Susac syndrome.

As for this clonotype: One end of the junction does not line up with germline, which may come from a read error. V and J are TRBV12-3 or TRBV12-4 and TRBJ2-7; 10 bases fit TRBD2. CDR3 length: 14 amino acids. The CDR3 DNA reads TGTGCCAGCAGGTTAGCGGGGGGCACCTACGAGCAGTACTTC. It is translated as CASRLAGGTYEQYF.

The DNA for the CDR3 is TGTGCCAGCAGCTTTTCCCCTGGGGGTTCAGACTATGGCTACACCTTC. Residues: CASSFSPGGSDYGYTF. The chain carries TRBV5-6 and TRBJ1-2, with TRBD1 as a possible D gene (5 bases). The CDR3 consists of 16 residues. CDR1 and CDR2 (germline): SGHDT, YYEEEE. With 2 bases removed from V and 3 bases from J, the gap between germline ends came to 17 bases.

This CDR3 is CASRPTGGDNSPLHF. CDR3 coding DNA: TGTGCCAGCAGGCCGACAGGGGGGGATAATTCACCCCTCCACTTT. The genes are TRBV6-6 and TRBJ1-6; TRBD1 aligns across 9 bases. The trim removed 6 bases at V and 5 bases at J, leaving 5 bases unmatched. Germline V CDR1 and CDR2: MNHNY, SVGAGI (reference sequence). CDR3 size: 15 residues.

This chain links TRBV6-5 with TRBJ1-2, with no clear D. CDR1 is MNHEY and CDR2 is SVGAGI in the germline V gene. V was cut by 2 bases and J by 4 bases, with 23 bases left in between. This CDR3 is 18 amino acids long. Here the CDR3 DNA reads TGTGCCAGCAGTTACGACTCGGGAAGAGGGTTACTAGGCTATGGCTACACCTTC. It specifies CASSYDSGRGLLGYGYTF.

V gene TRBV2 combines with J gene TRBJ2-7; TRBD1 agrees at 10 bases. Looked up from germline, CDR1 is SNHLY and CDR2 is FYNNEI. The CDR3 is 13 residues long. After removal of 8 bases from V and 3 bases from J, the junction contained 4 bases not matched to a gene. The CDR3 coding sequence is TGTGCCAGCCGGACAGGGGGGGACTACGAGCAGTACTTC. Its protein product is CASRTGGDYEQYF. The full variable domain, with the rest looked up from reference TRBV2 and TRBJ2-7, is EPEVTQTPSHQVTQMGQEVILRCVPISNHLYFYWYRQILGQKVEFLVSFYNNEISEKSEIFDDQFSVERPDGSNFTLKIRSTKLEDSAMYFCASRTGGDYEQYFGPGTRLTVT.

The chain has TRBV28 and TRBJ1-2; no clear D. The germline V and J ends were trimmed by 5 bases and 4 bases, with 8 bases remaining between them. The germline V gene encodes CDR1 MDHEN and CDR2 SYDVKM. CDR3 size: 12 residues. The CDR3 DNA is TGTGCCAGCAGTAAGACGGCCTATGGCTACACCTTC. It codes for CASSKTAYGYTF.

The rearrangement uses TRBV21-1 and TRBJ2-4; the table's D call, TRBD1, has no DNA check behind it. TRBV21-1 counts as a pseudogene. This CDR3 region has 22 residues. The CDR3 spells CASSKWPRGQGIHGLAKNIQYF. The CDR3 DNA reads as TGTGCCAGCAGCAAGTGGCCCCGGGGACAGGGGATCCACGGTTTAGCCAAAAACATTCAGTACTTC.

This chain connects TRBV5-1 to TRBJ1-2; no reliable D call. This CDR3 has 14 residues. The V and J ends lost 3 bases and 4 bases respectively, with 13 bases between them. The germline CDR1 and CDR2 sequences are SGHRS and YFSETQ. CDR3 DNA sequence: TGCGCCAGCAGCTCCTCGACCTACGGCTATGGCTACACCTTC. Its protein is CASSSSTYGYGYTF.

This clonotype was detected once. The rearrangement links TRBV20-1 to TRBJ1-1; perhaps TRBD1 as D (5 bases). Trimming took off 2 bases at V and 0 bases at J, with 16 bases between the two ends. Germline V gene lookup returns CDR1 DFQATT and CDR2 SNEGSKA (reference sequence). The length of the CDR3 is 16 residues. Written as DNA, the CDR3 is TGCAGTGCTAGACAGCGGGGTGGGGCAATGAACACTGAAGCTTTCTTT. Its translation is CSARQRGGAMNTEAFF.

The V and J genes are TRBV5-6 and TRBJ2-6, with no clear D. This CDR3 spans 15 amino acids. V lost 5 bases and J lost 3, with 12 bases in between. Germline loops: CDR1 SGHDT, CDR2 YYEEEE. CDR3: CASRRRALGANVLTF. In DNA form, the CDR3 reads TGTGCCAGCAGGAGAAGGGCGCTTGGGGCCAACGTCCTGACTTTC.

The V gene is TRBV5-1, the J gene TRBJ1-1; D is uncertain. Trimming stripped 7 bases from V and 3 bases from J, with 13 bases between. Germline CDR1 is SGHRS and CDR2 is YFSETQ. The CDR3 loop spans 13 amino acids. CDR3 nucleotide sequence: TGCGCCAGCCATCCCCCGGGTGACACTGAAGCTTTCTTT. This gives the protein CASHPPGDTEAFF.

CDR3 nucleotides: TGTGCCAGCAAGCTTACCGGGGGGGCCGGCACAGATACGCAGTATTTT. Amino acids: CASKLTGGAGTDTQYF. This rearrangement joins TRBV7-9 to TRBJ2-3; 8 bases fit TRBD2. The CDR3 is 16 amino acids. The germline CDR1 and CDR2 sequences are SEHNR and FQNEAQ (reference sequence). V lost 7 bases to trimming and J lost 1 base; unmatched junction nucleotides: 10.

The rearrangement links TRBV9 to TRBJ2-2; TRBD1 might be the D (5 bases). CDR3 length: 13 amino acids. Deletions cut 6 bases from V and 7 bases from J, with 13 bases between. Germline lookup yields CDR1 SGDLS and CDR2 YYNGEE. Here the CDR3 DNA reads TGTGCCAGCAATAGGGGATTTGGCGGGGAGCTGTTTTTT. Encoded protein: CASNRGFGGELFF.

The rearrangement joins TRBV2 to TRBJ1-1, with TRBD1 identical over 8 bases. J gave up 11 bases and V 8 bases, and 10 bases lay outside the gene matches. The CDR3 has 12 residues. Looked up from germline, CDR1 is SNHLY and CDR2 is FYNNEI. CDR3 residues: CASVGTGDWAFF. DNA of the CDR3: TGTGCCAGCGTCGGGACAGGAGATTGGGCTTTCTTT.

V and J are TRBV28 and TRBJ1-6, with 9 bases that match TRBD1. The germline CDR1 and CDR2 sequences are MDHEN and SYDVKM. Trimming at V came to 6 bases and at J to 14 bases, leaving 17 bases not matched to a gene. The CDR3 is 16 amino acids. In DNA, the CDR3 is TGTGCCAGCAGCCCACCGAATGGACAGGGGTCCGTAGCCCTCCACTTT. The encoded protein is CASSPPNGQGSVALHF.

The CDR3 loop is CASSLQRGYGDSPLHF. DNA for the CDR3: TGTGCCAGCAGCTTACAGCGGGGCTACGGGGATTCACCCCTCCACTTT. The chain joins TRBV13 to TRBJ1-6, with a weak D call TRBD1 (5 bases). This CDR3 region has 16 residues. The V gene lost 2 bases and the J gene lost 8 bases, with 16 bases spanning the gap. CDR1 is PRHDT and CDR2 is FYEKMQ in the germline V gene (reference sequence).

The CDR3 DNA is TGTGCCAGCAGCCGACAGGCGCGCACAGATACGCAGTATTTT. It encodes CASSRQARTDTQYF. The chain uses TRBV14 and TRBJ2-3; possibly TRBD1 for D (6 bases). Germline-derived CDR1 and CDR2 are SGHDN and FVKESK. With 4 bases removed from V and 1 base from J, the gap between germline ends came to 9 bases. CDR3 length: 14 residues.

This sequence joins TRBV30 and TRBJ2-7; 7 nucleotides line up with TRBD2. In germline, CDR1 is GTSNPN, CDR2 SVGIG (reference sequence). V was clipped by 0 bases and J by 4 bases; unmatched bases: 6. This CDR3 is 14 amino acids long. The CDR3 bases are TGTGCCTGGAGTGTGGGCGGGAGTTTTTACGAGCAGTACTTC. Protein: CAWSVGGSFYEQYF. Supplemented by reference TRBV30 and TRBJ2-7, the full variable domain reads SQTIHQWPATLVQPVGSPLSLECTVEGTSNPNLYWYRQAAGRGLQLLFYSVGIGQISSEVPQNLSASRPQDRQFILSSKKLLLSDSGFYLCAWSVGGSFYEQYFGPGTRLTVT.

V usage is TRBV2 and J usage is TRBJ1-5, with a tentative D call TRBD1 (6 bases). Trimming removed 9 bases from V and 5 bases from J, with 14 bases in between. From germline, CDR1 is SNHLY and CDR2 FYNNEI. The CDR3 sequence is 13 residues long. CDR3 sequence reads: CARDRIKDQPQHF. CDR3 sequence (DNA): TGTGCCAGAGACAGGATCAAAGATCAGCCCCAGCATTTT.

The chain couples TRBV20-1 to TRBJ1-2; no definite D call. The CDR3 length is 11 residues. V was trimmed by 2 bases and J by 6 bases, leaving 7 bases between them. Germline assignment: CDR1 DFQATT and CDR2 SNEGSKA (reference sequence). CDR3 sequence reads: CSARWPHGYTF. In DNA form, the CDR3 reads TGCAGTGCTAGATGGCCACATGGCTACACCTTC.

This chain uses TRBV5-1 with TRBJ1-3; D gene uncertain. V dropped 2 bases and J dropped 3 bases, with 15 bases sitting between them. Germline values: CDR1 SGHRS, CDR2 YFSETQ. The CDR3 is 16 amino acids. CDR3 DNA sequence: TGCGCCAGCAGCTTTGCGGGTCCGGGATATGGAAACACCATATATTTT. Translating it yields CASSFAGPGYGNTIYF. Full variable domain (remainder filled in from reference TRBV5-1 and TRBJ1-3): KAGVTQTPRYLIKTRGQQVTLSCSPISGHRSVSWYQQTPGQGLQFLFEYFSETQRNKGNFPGRFSGRQFSNSRSEMNVSTLELGDSALYLCASSFAGPGYGNTIYFGEGSWLTVV.

The CDR3 DNA reads as TGCGCCAGCAGCCATTGGGGCAGGGCGGACACTGAAGCTTTCTTT. As protein: CASSHWGRADTEAFF. This chain links TRBV4-1 with TRBJ1-1; D might be TRBD1 (5 bases). Trimming cost V 3 bases and J 3 bases, with 14 bases left between them. The CDR3 is 15 amino acids. CDR1 MGHRA and CDR2 YSYEKL come from the germline V gene.

This clonotype appeared a single time. This chain uses TRBV20-1 with TRBJ1-5, with a tentative D call TRBD1 (6 bases). The germline CDR1 and CDR2 sequences are DFQATT and SNEGSKA (reference sequence). This CDR3 spans 14 amino acids. V was clipped by 3 bases and J by 6 bases, with 15 bases between them. The CDR3 spells CSASRGLGSQPQHF. CDR3 DNA sequence: TGCAGTGCTAGTCGGGGGCTAGGAAGTCAGCCCCAGCATTTT.

The chain uses TRBV4-2 and TRBJ2-1; 7 bases are a match to TRBD2. V was clipped by 1 base and J by 8 bases; unmatched bases: 5. This CDR3 is built from 14 residues. Per germline, CDR1 LGHNA and CDR2 YNFKEQ. As DNA, the CDR3 is TGTGCCAGCAGCCAAGGGCAGCGGGGAGATGAGCAGTTCTTC. This gives the protein CASSQGQRGDEQFF.

This clonotype appeared once. V usage is TRBV27 and J usage is TRBJ1-1, with no clear D. Germline CDR1 MNHEY, CDR2 SMNVEV (reference sequence). V lost 1 base and J lost 0, with 12 bases in between. The CDR3 is made up of 16 amino acids. Written as DNA, the CDR3 is TGTGCCAGCAGTTTATATGCAGCAGCCATGAACACTGAAGCTTTCTTT. It encodes CASSLYAAAMNTEAFF.

The chain uses TRBV7-9 and TRBJ1-3; D is unclear. The CDR3 consists of 14 residues. In germline, CDR1 is SEHNR, CDR2 FQNEAQ (reference sequence). Between the trimmed V and J ends, which lost 8 bases and 0 bases, there was a span of 11 bases. DNA for the CDR3: TGTGCCAGCCAGACATCTACCTCTGGAAACACCATATATTTT. It translates to CASQTSTSGNTIYF.

The gene calls are TRBV5-1 and TRBJ2-7, with 13 bases lining up with TRBD2. Germline CDR1 reads SGHRS; CDR2 reads YFSETQ. This CDR3 region has 15 residues. With 3 bases clipped from V and 0 bases from J, the junction kept 0 bases outside the gene matches. Here the CDR3 reads CASSWTSGSSYEQYF. The CDR3 DNA is TGCGCCAGCAGCTGGACTAGCGGGAGCTCCTACGAGCAGTACTTC.

The rearrangement uses TRBV6-5 and TRBJ1-4, with a weak D call TRBD1 (5 bases). The CDR3 runs to 14 residues. Trimming cost V 5 bases and J 12 bases, with 19 bases left between them. The germline V gene encodes CDR1 MNHEY and CDR2 SVGAGI. CDR3 sequence: CASSIRGQGLELFF. As DNA, the CDR3 is TGTGCCAGCAGTATACGAGGGCAGGGTTTGGAACTGTTTTTT.

The J gene is TRBJ2-7, the V gene TRBV5-6; the match to TRBD1 covers 7 bases. This CDR3 spans 15 amino acids. With 2 bases clipped from V and 5 bases from J, the junction kept 10 bases outside the gene matches. Per germline, CDR1 SGHDT and CDR2 YYEEEE. CDR3 protein: CASSFERRGRNEQYF. The CDR3 nucleotides read TGTGCCAGCAGCTTCGAGAGAAGGGGGCGAAACGAGCAGTACTTC. Looking up the rest from reference TRBV5-6 and TRBJ2-7 gives the full variable domain: DAGVTQSPTHLIKTRGQQVTLRCSPKSGHDTVSWYQQALGQGPQFIFQYYEEEERQRGNFPDRFSGHQFPNYSSELNVNALLLGDSALYLCASSFERRGRNEQYFGPGTRLTVT.

V usage is TRBV29-1 and J usage is TRBJ2-3, with 7 positions matching TRBD1. The V and J ends lost 5 bases and 2 bases, in that order; junction bases with no gene match: 7. Germline CDR1 is SQVTM and CDR2 is ANQGSEA. The CDR3 sequence is 14 residues long. The CDR3 reads CSVRDSPSTDTQYF. DNA of the CDR3: TGCAGCGTTCGGGACAGCCCTTCCACAGATACGCAGTATTTT.

The chain uses TRBV20-1 and TRBJ2-7, with 7 positions matching TRBD2. V dropped 2 bases and J dropped 1; count of bases not matched to a gene: 5. The CDR3 is 14 amino acids. CDR1 is DFQATT, CDR2 SNEGSKA, per germline (reference sequence). CDR3 in DNA: TGCAGTGCTAGAACCGCTAGCGGATCCTACGAGCAGTACTTC. The encoded protein is CSARTASGSYEQYF.